Below are 20 T cell receptor beta chains sequenced from a single sample in a study of spatial heterogeneity in lung cancer. One entry per CDR3 protein results from TCRdb running MiXCR on the 5' RACE reads. The sample includes 11,000 or so distinct CDR3 sequences, over 3% of them seen just once. Time point described: sample taken at primary tumor resection. No cells were sorted before sequencing. The whole RNA sequenced was extracted from tumor, nontumor lung or frozen PBMC. The sample here was PBMCs, taken at surgery. These receptor sequences come from a female donor with early-stage non-small cell lung cancer.

This clonotype came up a few times. Since it is a stray read in a library aimed at alpha chains, this beta chain has a size that is not meaningful. The CDR3 DNA is TGTGCCAGTAGTCCGGACAGAAGCTCCTACAATGAGCAGTTCTTC. This gives the protein CASSPDRSSYNEQFF. This rearrangement joins TRBV19 to TRBJ2-1; D possibly corresponds to TRBD1 (6 bases). The V gene's germline CDR1 is LNHDA and CDR2 SQIVND (reference sequence). This CDR3 has 15 amino acids. The V end was cut by 5 bases, the J end by 0 bases, with 11 bases between.

This clonotype appeared a few times. This beta chain lies outside the target of a library built for alpha chains; its clone size means little. J is TRBJ1-1 and V is TRBV5-1; a weak D match, TRBD1 (5 bases). V shed 6 bases and J shed 0 bases, with 12 bases lying between them. The CDR3 is 14 residues long. Germline CDR1 is SGHRS and CDR2 is YFSETQ. CDR3 nucleotides: TGCGCCAGCACCCCGACAGAGATGAACACTGAAGCTTTCTTT. It codes for CASTPTEMNTEAFF.

This clonotype was observed many times. Because this beta chain is a stray read in a library intended to capture alpha chains, its abundance should not be given much weight. The chain's CDR3 is CASSQGPGEYEQYF. The CDR3, as DNA: TGTGCCAGCAGCCAAGGTCCCGGGGAATACGAGCAGTACTTC. J is TRBJ2-7 and V is TRBV4-2, with a tentative D call TRBD2 (5 bases). This CDR3 is built from 14 residues. CDR1 is LGHNA and CDR2 is YNFKEQ in the germline V gene. The ends were cut back, 1 base at V and 4 bases at J, with 11 bases in the middle.

This clonotype has more than one count but fewer than ten. This beta chain is off target for a library built for alpha chains, so its abundance means little. The chain joins TRBV27 to TRBJ1-1; 10 bases map to TRBD1. V lost 8 bases to trimming and J lost 5 bases; unmatched junction nucleotides: 8. In germline, CDR1 is MNHEY, CDR2 SMNVEV (reference sequence). There are 14 residues in the CDR3. The CDR3, as DNA: TGTGCCAGCGGGACAGGGGCGCAGCCTACTGAAGCTTTCTTT. Translating gives CASGTGAQPTEAFF.

This clonotype came up many times. With the library built for alpha chains, this beta chain is off target and its frequency is not meaningful. This chain connects TRBV7-8 to TRBJ2-7; D unclear. The V end was cut by 1 base, the J end by 3 bases, with 1 base between. This CDR3 region has 11 residues. The germline V gene has CDR1 SGHVS and CDR2 FQNEAQ. Here the CDR3 DNA reads TGTGCCAGCAGCTTAGACTACGAGCAGTACTTC. Its translation is CASSLDYEQYF.

This clonotype was recorded once. This beta chain was picked up by a library intended for alpha chains and is off target, so its count carries little meaning. The chain couples TRBV20-1 to TRBJ2-7; tentatively, D is TRBD1 (6 bases). With 0 bases removed from V and 7 bases from J, the gap between germline ends came to 16 bases. The CDR3 is made up of 14 amino acids. The germline gives CDR1 DFQATT, CDR2 SNEGSKA (reference sequence). CDR3 nucleotides: TGCAGTGCTAGAGACCTTAACAGGGTTGATGAGCAGTACTTC. It specifies CSARDLNRVDEQYF.

This clonotype was observed a handful of times. This beta chain is a stray read from a library made for alpha chains; its abundance is not meaningful. V is TRBV4-2 and J is TRBJ1-5; D is uncertain. This CDR3 is 14 amino acids long. With 0 bases removed from V and 3 bases from J, the gap between germline ends came to 6 bases. Per germline, CDR1 LGHNA and CDR2 YNFKEQ. The CDR3: CASSQEVNNQPQHF. The CDR3 DNA reads TGTGCCAGCAGCCAAGAGGTAAACAATCAGCCCCAGCATTTT.

As regards this clonotype: This beta chain slipped into a library made for alpha chains as a stray read, so its size is not meaningful. The chain has TRBV20-1 and TRBJ1-2; D call uncertain. Trimming stripped 1 base from V and 8 bases from J, with 8 bases between. The germline CDR1 and CDR2 sequences are DFQATT and SNEGSKA (reference sequence). The CDR3 runs to 11 residues. CDR3 amino acids: CSARGQEGYTF. In nucleotides, the CDR3 is TGCAGTGCTAGAGGGCAGGAAGGCTACACCTTC.

The table lists this clonotype with many counts. In a library made to pick up alpha chains, this beta chain is a stray read with a size that means little. The chain carries TRBV3-1 and TRBJ2-7, with unresolved D. The CDR3 extends over 13 amino acids. Trimming took 0 bases from V and 6 from J, leaving 9 bases between them. From germline, CDR1 is LGHDT and CDR2 YNNKEL (reference sequence). The CDR3 spells CASSQDLRREQYF. The CDR3 DNA is TGTGCCAGCAGCCAAGACCTACGGCGCGAGCAGTACTTC.

This clonotype was detected many times. This beta chain lies outside the target of a library built for alpha chains; its clone size means little. CDR3 protein: CASSIFLQGETQYF. The CDR3 region has the DNA TGTGCCAGCAGCATTTTTCTACAGGGAGAGACCCAGTACTTC. The chain carries TRBV5-8 and TRBJ2-5; possible D gene TRBD1, 6 bases. This CDR3 contains 14 residues. Germline CDR1 reads SGHTS; CDR2 reads YDEGEE. V dropped 4 bases and J dropped 4 bases, with 14 bases sitting between them.

This clonotype was detected ten times or more. The library was prepared for alpha chains; this beta chain is a stray read, so its frequency means little. The rearrangement joins TRBV7-6 to TRBJ2-5; the D gene is possibly TRBD1 (7 bases). This CDR3 has 16 amino acids. Germline CDR1 is SGHVS and CDR2 is FNYEAQ. V lost 1 base and J lost 2, with 14 bases in between. The CDR3 nucleotides are TGTGCCAGCAGCTTAGAATCCAGGGGGGTTCAAGAGACCCAGTACTTC. This codes for CASSLESRGVQETQYF.

This clonotype was counted many times. This beta chain was picked up by a library intended for alpha chains and is off target, so its count carries little meaning. J is TRBJ1-2 and V is TRBV19; the D gene is possibly TRBD1 (5 bases). This CDR3 region has 14 residues. Deletions cut 4 bases from V and 5 bases from J, with 14 bases between. In germline, CDR1 is LNHDA, CDR2 SQIVND (reference sequence). The CDR3 DNA reads TGTGCCAGTAGTACCCCGGGGCAGGAGTATGGCTACACCTTC. Translation: CASSTPGQEYGYTF. Combining the CDR3 with reference TRBV19 and TRBJ1-2 gives the whole variable domain DGGITQSPKYLFRKEGQNVTLSCEQNLNHDAMYWYRQDPGQGLRLIYYSQIVNDFQKGDIAEGYSVSREKKESFPLTVTSAQKNPTAFYLCASSTPGQEYGYTFGSGTRLTVV.

This clonotype was observed at least ten times. This beta chain is off target for a library built for alpha chains, so its abundance means little. The chain couples TRBV10-3 to TRBJ2-3; 9 positions agree with TRBD1. The CDR3 sequence is 16 residues long. From germline, CDR1 is ENHRY and CDR2 SYGVKD. V dropped 4 bases and J dropped 5; count of bases not matched to a gene: 10. CDR3 sequence (DNA): TGTGCCATCAGTGCCGCCGGGACAGGGTACGGAGATACGCAGTATTTT. It codes for CAISAAGTGYGDTQYF.

This clonotype was seen repeatedly, ten times or more. Within a library made for alpha chains, this beta chain is off target, and its count is uninformative. The chain is built from TRBV7-9 and TRBJ2-3, with 12 bases aligning to TRBD2. The CDR3 totals 16 residues. In germline, CDR1 is SEHNR, CDR2 FQNEAQ (reference sequence). V trimming: 2 bases; J trimming: 4 bases; junction bases outside the gene matches: 4. The CDR3 DNA follows: TGTGCCAGCAGCTTAAGGACTAGCGGGATGGCAGATACGCAGTATTTT. Translating it yields CASSLRTSGMADTQYF.

This clonotype showed up many times. This beta chain slipped into a library made for alpha chains as a stray read, so its size is not meaningful. The genes are TRBV20-1 and TRBJ1-5; the D gene is possibly TRBD1 (5 bases). CDR1 and CDR2 (germline): DFQATT, SNEGSKA (reference sequence). This CDR3 has 13 residues. CDR3 DNA sequence: TGCAGCGGCACAGGTTCCAGCAATCAGCCCCAGCATTTT. This encodes CSGTGSSNQPQHF.

This clonotype was counted at least ten times. In a library made to pick up alpha chains, this beta chain is a stray read with a size that means little. The rearrangement uses TRBV29-1 and TRBJ1-1; D perhaps matches TRBD1 (5 bases). Germline values: CDR1 SQVTM, CDR2 ANQGSEA. Trimming shortened V by 3 bases and J by 0 bases, and 11 bases separated the two germline ends. The CDR3 contains 14 residues. The chain's CDR3 is CSVDVTGMNTEAFF. The CDR3 bases are TGCAGCGTTGACGTTACAGGTATGAACACTGAAGCTTTCTTT. Full variable domain (missing parts from reference TRBV29-1 and TRBJ1-1): SAVISQKPSRDICQRGTSLTIQCQVDSQVTMMFWYRQQPGQSLTLIATANQGSEATYESGFVIDKFPISRPNLTFSTLTVSNMSPEDSSIYLCSVDVTGMNTEAFFGQGTRLTVV.

This clonotype was seen repeatedly, ten times or more. This beta chain is an unintended read in a library built for alpha chains; its size means little. CDR3 sequence (DNA): TGTGCCAGCAGCCAGAGGGCCCTGAACACTGAAGCTTTCTTT. Its protein product is CASSQRALNTEAFF. The genes are TRBV2 and TRBJ1-1; D is uncertain. V lost 6 bases, J lost 0 bases, and 11 bases lay in between. The CDR3 extends over 14 amino acids. Germline V gene data show CDR1 as SNHLY and CDR2 as FYNNEI. The whole variable domain, remainder taken from reference TRBV2 and TRBJ1-1, is EPEVTQTPSHQVTQMGQEVILRCVPISNHLYFYWYRQILGQKVEFLVSFYNNEISEKSEIFDDQFSVERPDGSNFTLKIRSTKLEDSAMYFCASSQRALNTEAFFGQGTRLTVV.

A note on this clonotype: This beta chain represents an off-target read in a library built for alpha chains; its size is of limited meaning. The J gene is TRBJ1-6, the V gene TRBV6-5, with a weak D call TRBD1 (5 bases). Germline V gene sequence: CDR1 MNHEY, CDR2 SVGAGI. The length of the CDR3 is 17 residues. The V end lost 0 bases, the J end lost 4 bases, and 13 bases lay between the germline ends. CDR3 residues: CASSYSIGGAYNSPLHF. DNA for the CDR3: TGTGCCAGCAGTTACTCGATCGGGGGAGCTTATAATTCACCCCTCCACTTT.

Notes on this clonotype: Since it is a stray read in a library aimed at alpha chains, this beta chain has a size that is not meaningful. The chain recombines TRBV20-1 with TRBJ2-1, with 13 positions matching TRBD2. The CDR3 is made up of 16 amino acids. Looked up from germline, CDR1 is DFQATT and CDR2 is SNEGSKA (reference sequence). V dropped 2 bases and J dropped 5; count of bases not matched to a gene: 6. The CDR3 region has the DNA TGCAGTGCTAGACCGGGGACTAGCGGGAACAACAATGAGCAGTTCTTC. Translating gives CSARPGTSGNNNEQFF.

This clonotype was counted ten times or more. This beta chain is an off-target read within a library intended for alpha chains, so its frequency means little. The chain combines TRBV7-2 with TRBJ2-1; D is possibly TRBD1 (5 bases). The CDR3 has 15 residues. CDR1 and CDR2 (germline): SGHTA, FQGNSA. Deletions cut 5 bases from V and 4 bases from J, with 15 bases between. CDR3 DNA sequence: TGTGCCAGCAGCCCTCGACAGAGCCTTTACAATGAGCAGTTCTTC. The encoded protein is CASSPRQSLYNEQFF.